The 15 T cell receptor beta chains reported below all come from one sample, sequenced in a study of T cell responses to AZD1222 COVID-19 vaccine. TCRdb's table, derived via immunoSEQ multiplex PCR, lists solely in-frame clones and lacks some. The profile shows about 100,000 clones, about 93% of them singletons. Sequencing used peripheral blood, obtained on day 0 of AZD1222 vaccination. Receptors were obtained from an adult in good health.

V gene TRBV29-1 combines with J gene TRBJ1-1, with 9 positions matching TRBD1. The CDR3 has 13 residues. Trimming at V came to 5 bases and at J to 2 bases, leaving 3 bases not matched to a gene. The V gene's germline CDR1 is SQVTM and CDR2 ANQGSEA. CDR3 in DNA: TGCAGCGTTAGTACAGGGGGCAACACTGAAGCTTTCTTT. It translates to CSVSTGGNTEAFF.

The gene calls are TRBV6-4 and TRBJ2-3, with 7 bases matching TRBD2. The germline V gene encodes CDR1 MRHNA and CDR2 SNTAGT. The CDR3 totals 15 residues. V was pared by 4 bases and J by 0 bases, with 4 bases of the junction left unmatched. The chain's CDR3 is CASSVSGASTDTQYF. The CDR3 bases are TGTGCCAGCAGTGTCAGCGGGGCGAGCACAGATACGCAGTATTTT.

The CDR3 is CSAGTNEKLFF. The CDR3 DNA sequence: TGCAGTGCGGGCACAAATGAAAAACTGTTTTTT. V gene TRBV20-1 combines with J gene TRBJ1-4; D call uncertain. Germline CDR1 reads DFQATT; CDR2 reads SNEGSKA (reference sequence). V lost 6 bases, J lost 5 bases, and 7 bases lay in between. CDR3 size: 11 residues.

This chain links TRBV5-6 with TRBJ1-1; TRBD1 is a possible D gene (6 bases). Germline loops: CDR1 SGHDT, CDR2 YYEEEE. The CDR3 runs 16 residues. With 4 bases removed from V and 4 bases from J, the gap between germline ends came to 20 bases. The CDR3: CASSPTTGRISTEAFF. The CDR3 DNA is TGTGCCAGCAGCCCGACTACAGGGAGGATAAGCACTGAAGCTTTCTTT.

This clone was counted once. The rearrangement links TRBV4-2 to TRBJ2-1; tentatively, D is TRBD2 (6 bases). V gave up 2 bases and J gave up 8 bases, with 13 bases separating them. The CDR3 extends over 14 amino acids. Germline loops: CDR1 LGHNA, CDR2 YNFKEQ. The CDR3 spells CASSQMGGRDEQFF. DNA for the CDR3: TGTGCCAGCAGCCAAATGGGAGGACGGGATGAGCAGTTCTTC.

The CDR3 nucleotides are TGTGCCAGCAGCCATCCCGGGACTAGAAAGGAGCAGTACTTC. Protein sequence: CASSHPGTRKEQYF. The V call is TRBV7-8, the J call TRBJ2-7; TRBD2 aligns across 8 bases. Germline CDR1 is SGHVS and CDR2 is FQNEAQ. Trimming at V came to 5 bases and at J to 7 bases, leaving 10 bases not matched to a gene. CDR3 size: 14 residues.

V and J are TRBV4-1 and TRBJ1-2; no definite D call. Between the trimmed V and J ends, which lost 4 bases and 4 bases, there was a span of 19 bases. CDR3 size: 16 residues. Germline V gene sequence: CDR1 MGHRA, CDR2 YSYEKL. CDR3 coding DNA: TGCGCCAGCAGCCCTCAGGACTCAGGTACCATCTATGGCTACACCTTC. Its protein is CASSPQDSGTIYGYTF.

The CDR3 reads CASSVAGRTEAFF. Written as DNA, the CDR3 is TGTGCCAGCAGCGTAGCGGGACGGACTGAAGCTTTCTTT. The chain links TRBV9 to TRBJ1-1; tentatively, D is TRBD1 (5 bases). The V gene lost 0 bases and the J gene lost 5 bases, with 8 bases spanning the gap. This CDR3 spans 13 amino acids. Per the germline V gene, CDR1 is SGDLS and CDR2 is YYNGEE.

V is TRBV5-1 and J is TRBJ2-1; D may match TRBD1 or TRBD2 (6 bases each). The CDR3 consists of 14 residues. Germline V gene lookup returns CDR1 SGHRS and CDR2 YFSETQ. V lost 0 bases to trimming and J lost 8 bases, with 12 bases between them. CDR3 loop: CASSLVRGVDEQFF. CDR3 DNA sequence: TGCGCCAGCAGCTTGGTAAGGGGGGTCGATGAGCAGTTCTTC.

The V call is TRBV9, the J call TRBJ2-7; 7 nucleotides match TRBD1. Germline CDR1 and CDR2: SGDLS and YYNGEE. The V and J ends lost 3 bases and 2 bases, in that order; junction bases with no gene match: 8. The length of the CDR3 is 15 residues. CDR3 protein: CASSAGQTKAYEQYF. For the CDR3, the DNA is TGTGCCAGCAGCGCGGGACAGACTAAAGCCTACGAGCAGTACTTC.

This chain links TRBV10-3 with TRBJ2-7; maybe TRBD1 (6 bases). Between the trimmed V and J ends, which lost 6 bases and 5 bases, there was a span of 14 bases. The CDR3 runs 13 residues. CDR1 and CDR2 (germline): ENHRY, SYGVKD. DNA of the CDR3: TGTGCCATCAGGTCCGGACAGTTAGACGAGCAGTACTTC. It codes for CAIRSGQLDEQYF.

This chain connects TRBV27 to TRBJ1-2, with 12 bases aligning to TRBD1. V dropped 5 bases and J dropped 8; count of bases not matched to a gene: 9. Germline values: CDR1 MNHEY, CDR2 SMNVEV (reference sequence). The CDR3 extends over 15 amino acids. The DNA for the CDR3 is TGTGCCAGCAGTGTCTTGGGACAGGGGGCACGAGGCTACACCTTC. It translates to CASSVLGQGARGYTF.

The J gene is TRBJ2-2, the V gene TRBV30; maybe TRBD2 (6 bases). There are 17 residues in the CDR3. The germline CDR1 and CDR2 sequences are GTSNPN and SVGIG (reference sequence). The CDR3 reads CTLGDSMRTFNTGELFF. CDR3 coding DNA: TGTACCTTGGGGGACTCCATGCGCACTTTTAACACCGGGGAGCTGTTTTTT.

This clone was seen a few times. This rearrangement joins TRBV19 to TRBJ2-5; 9 bases agree with TRBD1. CDR1 LNHDA and CDR2 SQIVND come from the germline V gene (reference sequence). V was clipped by 7 bases and J by 5 bases; unmatched bases: 5. The CDR3 has 13 residues. The CDR3 loop reads CASKDRGFETQYF. Here the CDR3 DNA reads TGTGCCAGTAAGGACAGGGGATTTGAGACCCAGTACTTC. The full variable domain, rest sourced from reference TRBV19 and TRBJ2-5, is DGGITQSPKYLFRKEGQNVTLSCEQNLNHDAMYWYRQDPGQGLRLIYYSQIVNDFQKGDIAEGYSVSREKKESFPLTVTSAQKNPTAFYLCASKDRGFETQYFGPGTRLLVL.

The table lists this clone with a count of one. This chain links TRBV7-2 with TRBJ2-1, with TRBD2 identical over 9 bases. Germline V CDR1 and CDR2: SGHTA, FQGNSA. J was trimmed by 9 bases and V by 1 base; bases with no gene match: 4. This CDR3 comprises 14 residues. CDR3 loop: CASSLERGAREQFF. The CDR3 DNA reads as TGTGCCAGCAGCTTAGAGCGGGGGGCCCGTGAGCAGTTCTTC. The full variable domain, completed using reference TRBV7-2 and TRBJ2-1, is GAGVSQSPSNKVTEKGKDVELRCDPISGHTALYWYRQSLGQGLEFLIYFQGNSAPDKSGLPSDRFSAERTGGSVSTLTIQRTQQEDSAVYLCASSLERGAREQFFGPGTRLTVL.